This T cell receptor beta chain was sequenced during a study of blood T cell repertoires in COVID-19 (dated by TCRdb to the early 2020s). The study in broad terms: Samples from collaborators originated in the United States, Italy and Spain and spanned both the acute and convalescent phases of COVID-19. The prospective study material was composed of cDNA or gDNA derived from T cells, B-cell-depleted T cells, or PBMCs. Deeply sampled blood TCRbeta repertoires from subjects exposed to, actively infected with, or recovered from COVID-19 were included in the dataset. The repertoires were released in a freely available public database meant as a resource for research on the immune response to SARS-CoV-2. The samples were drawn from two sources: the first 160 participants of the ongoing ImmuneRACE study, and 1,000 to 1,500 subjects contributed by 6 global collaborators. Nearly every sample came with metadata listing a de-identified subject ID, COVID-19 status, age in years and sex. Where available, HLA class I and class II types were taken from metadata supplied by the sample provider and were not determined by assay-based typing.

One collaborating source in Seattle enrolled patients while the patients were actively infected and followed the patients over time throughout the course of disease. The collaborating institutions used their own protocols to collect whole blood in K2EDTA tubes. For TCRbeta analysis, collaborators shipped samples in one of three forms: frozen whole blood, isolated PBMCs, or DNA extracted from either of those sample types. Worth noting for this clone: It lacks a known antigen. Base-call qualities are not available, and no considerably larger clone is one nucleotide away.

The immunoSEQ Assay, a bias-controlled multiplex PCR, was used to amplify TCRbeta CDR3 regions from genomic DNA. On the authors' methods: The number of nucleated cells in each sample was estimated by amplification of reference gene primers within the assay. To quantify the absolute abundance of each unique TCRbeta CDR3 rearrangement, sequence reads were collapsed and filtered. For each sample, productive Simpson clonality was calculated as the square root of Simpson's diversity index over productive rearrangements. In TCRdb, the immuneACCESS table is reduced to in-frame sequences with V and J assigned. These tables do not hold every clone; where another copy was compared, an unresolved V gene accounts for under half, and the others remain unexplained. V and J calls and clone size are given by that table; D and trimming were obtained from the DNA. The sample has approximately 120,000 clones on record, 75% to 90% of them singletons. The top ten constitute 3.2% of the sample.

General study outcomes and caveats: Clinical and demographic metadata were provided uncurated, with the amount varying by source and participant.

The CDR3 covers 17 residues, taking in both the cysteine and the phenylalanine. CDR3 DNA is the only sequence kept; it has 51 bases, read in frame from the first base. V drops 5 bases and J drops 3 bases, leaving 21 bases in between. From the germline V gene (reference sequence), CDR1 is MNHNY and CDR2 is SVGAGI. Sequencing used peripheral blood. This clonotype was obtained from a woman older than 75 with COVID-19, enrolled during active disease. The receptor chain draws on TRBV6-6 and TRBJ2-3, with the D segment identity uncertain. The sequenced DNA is TGTGCCAGCAGTCCACCCCTTTTGGGCAGATTAACAGATACGCAGTATTTT. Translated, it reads CASSPPLLGRLTDTQYF.